The present T cell receptor (beta chain) was sequenced within a study of vaccination and CD4 T cells after COVID-19. The Oncomine TCR Beta short-read assay was applied to DNA of cultured CD4+ T cells. From cultured CD4+ T cells, genomic DNA was extracted. TCRdb reanalysed the PCR reads using MiXCR and keeps one entry per CDR3 protein. The sample has under 25,000 distinct CDR3 sequences, around 40% seen once. Study observations and caveats: Median SARS-CoV-2-reactive clonotype numbers went from roughly 22 to 38; this increase was not significant.

Notes on this clonotype: Its antigen is not identified. The limits of the CDR3 on the DNA are not certain, so only TCRdb's listed CDR3 is given.

Treatment indicated: roughly 10-day PBMC culture with coronavirus spike peptide pools or control peptides (ViraFEST assay). ViraFEST relied on peptide pools to expand antigen-specific T cells; the TCRs were sequenced afterward. Germline CDR1 SNHLY, CDR2 FYNNEI. The CDR3 is 16 amino acids long, termini counted. J is TRBJ1-6 and V is TRBV2. This clonotype was obtained from a human donor who had recovered from COVID-19. The sequencing here drew on CD4+ T cells from blood, cultured in vitro, taken after SARS-CoV-2 vaccination. CDR3 loop: CASSSSGNSYNSPLHF.